The clone carrying this TCR beta chain appeared a few times. Sequencing targeted expressed TCRB transcripts, as all isolated RNA had been reverse transcribed. Sequenced by immunoSEQ multiplex PCR; TCRdb stores in-frame clones only, minus some. This sample has hundreds of thousands of clones; around 28% occur once, and the top ten carry about 0.065%. The sample originates from a study of beta chain features in type 1 diabetes. V was shortened by 5 bases and J by 10 bases, with 12 bases between the two germline ends. CDR1 and CDR2 from the germline V gene are DFQATT and SNEGSKA (reference sequence). The CDR3 runs to 11 residues.

The chain uses TRBV20-1 and TRBJ2-1; D is perhaps TRBD2 (5 bases). The receptor's source is a man younger than 30 in good health. Sequences were obtained from naive CD4+ T cells from blood. CDR3 region: CSAEGAAEQFF. DNA for the CDR3: TGCAGTGCTGAGGGAGCAGCCGAGCAGTTCTTC.